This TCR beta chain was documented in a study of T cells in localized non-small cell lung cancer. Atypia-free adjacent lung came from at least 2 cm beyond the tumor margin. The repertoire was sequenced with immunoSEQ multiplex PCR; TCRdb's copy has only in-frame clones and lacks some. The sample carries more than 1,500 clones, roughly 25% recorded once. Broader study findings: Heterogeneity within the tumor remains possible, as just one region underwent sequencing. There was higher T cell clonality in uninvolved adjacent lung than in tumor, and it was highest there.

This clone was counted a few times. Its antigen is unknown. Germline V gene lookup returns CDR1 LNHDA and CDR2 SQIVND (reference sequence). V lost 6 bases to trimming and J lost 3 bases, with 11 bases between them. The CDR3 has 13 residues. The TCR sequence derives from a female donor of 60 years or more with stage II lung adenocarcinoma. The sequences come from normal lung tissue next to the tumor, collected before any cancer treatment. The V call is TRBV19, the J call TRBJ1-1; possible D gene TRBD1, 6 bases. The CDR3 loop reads CASSQGLHTEAFF. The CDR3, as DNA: TGTGCCAGTAGCCAGGGGCTCCACACTGAAGCTTTCTTT.